This T cell receptor (beta chain) was captured by sequencing in a study of vaccination and CD4 T cells after COVID-19. Whole-study context: The convalescents were made up of six males and four females, two of whom were Hispanic. Post-vaccine sampling followed dose two by a median about 69 days (range 14 to 241). Study-level results: Median SARS-CoV-2-reactive clonotype numbers rose nonsignificantly, roughly 20 to 40. For convalescent patients, a median 86.3% of reactive clones surfaced exclusively after vaccination.

MiXCR, run by TCRdb on the PCR reads, gives a single entry per CDR3 protein. The table shows about 15,000 distinct CDR3 sequences, with around 69% occurring only once. This clonotype was observed a few times. Its antigen is unidentified. V lost 10 bases to trimming and J lost 9 bases, with 15 bases between them. The CDR3 has 11 residues. The sample consisted of CD4+ T cells from blood, taken after SARS-CoV-2 vaccination. The source is a human donor who had recovered from COVID-19. The chain is built from TRBV12-3 or TRBV12-4 and TRBJ1-2, with a tentative D call TRBD1 (6 bases). CDR3 in DNA: TGTGCCACCTCGTACAGGGATAGCTACACCTTC. Residues: CATSYRDSYTF.